These 19 T cell receptor beta chains came from one sample sequenced in a study of blood T cell repertoires in COVID-19. This table comes from immunoSEQ multiplex PCR, and its TCRdb copy is limited to in-frame clones, with some not included. The profile shows 200,000 to 300,000 clones, 88% of them singletons. The sample consisted of peripheral blood. These receptors all come from a man aged 80 or over with acute or convalescent COVID-19.

The chain is built from TRBV4-2 and TRBJ1-2; the D gene is possibly TRBD1 (5 bases). Germline V gene data show CDR1 as LGHNA and CDR2 as YNFKEQ. V was clipped by 1 base and J by 6 bases, with 15 bases between them. The CDR3 loop spans 15 amino acids. CDR3 protein: CASSQGAGLSDGYTF. CDR3 coding DNA: TGTGCCAGCAGCCAAGGGGCAGGGCTTTCGGATGGCTACACCTTC.

This chain links TRBV7-2 with TRBJ1-4; TRBD1 is a possible D gene (5 bases). This CDR3 spans 13 amino acids. Per germline, CDR1 SGHTA and CDR2 FQGNSA. Trimming stripped 2 bases from V and 11 bases from J, with 12 bases between. As DNA, the CDR3 is TGTGCCAGCAGCTTAAGGGGCAGTGGGAAACTGTTTTTT. The encoded protein is CASSLRGSGKLFF.

This chain connects TRBV18 to TRBJ1-6; tentatively, D is TRBD1 (5 bases). V shed 2 bases and J shed 8 bases, with 10 bases lying between them. The CDR3 sequence is 14 residues long. From germline, CDR1 is KGHSH and CDR2 LQKENI. CDR3 in amino acids: CASSPGRGDSPLHF. In DNA, the CDR3 is TGTGCCAGCTCACCAGGAAGGGGCGATTCACCCCTCCACTTT. Together with reference TRBV18 and TRBJ1-6, the CDR3 gives the full variable domain: NAGVMQNPRHLVRRRGQEARLRCSPMKGHSHVYWYRQLPEEGLKFMVYLQKENIIDESGMPKERFSAEFPKEGPSILRIQQVVRGDSAAYFCASSPGRGDSPLHFGNGTRLTVT.

This chain connects TRBV27 to TRBJ1-2, with 8 bases lining up with TRBD1. This CDR3 contains 15 residues. CDR1 and CDR2 from the germline V gene are MNHEY and SMNVEV (reference sequence). J gave up 5 bases and V 7 bases, and 12 bases lay outside the gene matches. The CDR3 DNA is TGTGCCAGCACGGACAGGGCGAGCGGGGCTTATGGCTACACCTTC. Protein product: CASTDRASGAYGYTF.

This clone was observed a handful of times. The chain carries TRBV28 and TRBJ2-7; TRBD1 aligns across 9 bases. The ends lost 6 bases at V and 7 bases at J; junction bases unmatched: 13. The CDR3 spans 15 residues. Looked up from germline, CDR1 is MDHEN and CDR2 is SYDVKM. The CDR3 DNA sequence: TGTGCCAGCAGGGACAGCGTACAGGGGGCAAGGGAGCAGTACTTC. It encodes CASRDSVQGAREQYF.

The chain recombines TRBV6-5 with TRBJ2-5; 11 positions match TRBD1. CDR1 MNHEY and CDR2 SVGAGI come from the germline V gene. This CDR3 is 14 amino acids long. The trim removed 10 bases at V and 2 bases at J, leaving 6 bases unmatched. The chain's CDR3 is CAIRRDRGQETQYF. In nucleotides, the CDR3 is TGTGCCATCAGGCGGGACAGGGGGCAAGAGACCCAGTACTTC.

The J gene is TRBJ2-1, the V gene TRBV11-3, with 13 positions matching TRBD2. The V gene end was trimmed by 5 bases and the J gene end by 6 bases; junction bases not matched to a gene: 4. Germline V gene sequence: CDR1 SGHNT, CDR2 YENEEA. This CDR3 has 15 residues. The CDR3 coding sequence is TGTGCCAGCAGCCCCGGACTAGCGGGAGTCAATGAGCAGTTCTTC. This encodes CASSPGLAGVNEQFF.

This clone was picked up a small number of times. The chain couples TRBV6-5 to TRBJ1-3, with 7 bases identical to TRBD1. The CDR3 contains 15 residues. Germline CDR1 and CDR2: MNHEY and SVGAGI. The junction had 5 bases not matched to a gene; V was cut back by 5 bases and J by 1 base. This CDR3 is CASSPPRGSGNTIYF. CDR3 coding DNA: TGTGCCAGCAGTCCACCCAGGGGGTCTGGAAACACCATATATTTT.

V and J are TRBV19 and TRBJ2-1, with TRBD2 identical over 12 bases. CDR1 and CDR2 (germline): LNHDA, SQIVND (reference sequence). Trimming took 5 bases from V and 7 from J; bases not matched to a gene: 9. This CDR3 has 16 amino acids. The CDR3 nucleotides read TGTGCCAGTAGTGCCCCTAGCGGGAGGGCCGGTAATGAGCAGTTCTTC. This gives the protein CASSAPSGRAGNEQFF.

The gene calls are TRBV5-4 and TRBJ2-1, with TRBD2 matching 7 bases. Trimming at V came to 2 bases and at J to 9 bases, leaving 5 bases not matched to a gene. The CDR3 covers 13 residues. Germline V gene lookup returns CDR1 SGHNT and CDR2 YYREEE (reference sequence). CDR3 nucleotide sequence: TGTGCCAGCAGCTTCGCCGTAGCGGGTGAGCAGTTCTTC. The encoded protein is CASSFAVAGEQFF.

The chain has TRBV29-1 and TRBJ1-4; weak D call: TRBD1 (5 bases). Germline V lookup: CDR1 SQVTM, CDR2 ANQGSEA. The ends were cut back, 4 bases at V and 0 bases at J, with 15 bases in the middle. The CDR3 runs 16 residues. The DNA of the CDR3 is TGCAGCGTTGGACAGTCCGCCTTTGCAACTAATGAAAAACTGTTTTTT. Its protein product is CSVGQSAFATNEKLFF.

The V and J genes are TRBV29-1 and TRBJ2-1, with 9 bases fitting TRBD2. CDR3 length: 16 amino acids. Germline V gene lookup returns CDR1 SQVTM and CDR2 ANQGSEA. V was pared by 4 bases and J by 8 bases, with 15 bases of the junction left unmatched. CDR3 nucleotide sequence: TGCAGCGTTGTCCGTCGGCGGGAGGGCCGGGTTGATGAGCAGTTCTTC. This gives the protein CSVVRRREGRVDEQFF.

This clone appeared once. The chain has TRBV6-1 and TRBJ1-3, with a possible D match to TRBD1 (6 bases). V was cut by 4 bases and J by 0 bases, with 13 bases left in between. This CDR3 comprises 16 residues. Germline CDR1 is MNHNS and CDR2 is SASEGT. In DNA form, the CDR3 reads TGTGCCAGCAGTGCCCGACAGGTCCTCTCTGGAAACACCATATATTTT. Translated: CASSARQVLSGNTIYF.

This clone has only one observation. The chain couples TRBV3-1 (or the pseudogene TRBV3-2) to TRBJ2-4, with 8 bases identical to TRBD2. From germline, CDR1 is LGHDT and CDR2 YNNKEL (reference sequence). The J segment lost 3 bases and the V segment lost 4 bases, leaving 14 bases of the junction unmatched. This CDR3 is 18 amino acids long. CDR3 in amino acids: CASSPPASGPMGKNIQYF. The CDR3 coding sequence is TGTGCCAGCAGCCCCCCGGCTAGCGGGCCAATGGGCAAAAACATTCAGTACTTC.

The gene calls are TRBV6-5 and TRBJ2-5; TRBD1 matches at 7 bases. The CDR3 runs 14 residues. V shed 6 bases and J 1 base; nucleotides not matched to a gene: 5. Germline assignment: CDR1 MNHEY and CDR2 SVGAGI. The CDR3 sequence is CASSQDRVQETQYF. Here the CDR3 DNA reads TGTGCCAGCAGCCAAGACAGGGTCCAAGAGACCCAGTACTTC.

V is TRBV15 and J is TRBJ2-7; 8 bases align to TRBD1. Germline V lookup: CDR1 LNHNV, CDR2 YYDKDF (reference sequence). Germline trimming cut 3 bases from V and 0 bases from J; bases unmatched to any gene: 7. CDR3 size: 16 residues. The CDR3 DNA sequence: TGTGCCACCAGCAGGGCCGATGGACAGGGCTCCTACGAGCAGTACTTC. Encoded protein: CATSRADGQGSYEQYF.

The chain recombines TRBV28 with TRBJ1-6; D may be TRBD1 (5 bases). V dropped 8 bases and J dropped 7 bases, with 15 bases sitting between them. Germline CDR1 reads MDHEN; CDR2 reads SYDVKM. This CDR3 region has 14 residues. This CDR3 reads CASLIGGENSPLHF. The CDR3, as DNA: TGTGCCAGCTTGATCGGGGGGGAAAATTCACCCCTCCACTTT.

This clone appeared a few times. The chain couples TRBV14 to TRBJ2-7; 10 bases agree with TRBD2. The CDR3 sequence is 16 residues long. Germline assignment: CDR1 SGHDN and CDR2 FVKESK. The V segment lost 1 base and the J segment 7 bases; nucleotides outside the gene matches: 10. The CDR3 protein is CASSQGRLAGAGEQYF. The CDR3 coding sequence is TGTGCCAGCAGCCAAGGGAGGCTAGCGGGAGCTGGTGAGCAGTACTTC.

The V and J genes are TRBV19 and TRBJ2-3; 14 bases are shared with TRBD2. The V gene's germline CDR1 is LNHDA and CDR2 SQIVND (reference sequence). V gave up 5 bases and J gave up 4 bases; unmatched junction bases: 2. This CDR3 has 15 amino acids. The chain's CDR3 is CASSGTSGSADTQYF. CDR3 bases: TGTGCCAGTAGTGGGACTAGCGGGAGTGCAGATACGCAGTATTTT.